The 11 T cell receptor beta chains below all came from one sample that was sequenced in a study of CD8 T cells in Susac syndrome. RNA totalling roughly 0.45 to 1 ug underwent reverse transcription with random hexamers. TCRdb itself ran the immunoSEQ multiplex PCR reads through MiXCR, one entry per CDR3 protein. In the table there are some 200,000 distinct CDR3 sequences, around 96% of which are singletons. The specimen was CD4+ T cells from PBMCs. These receptors all come from a human donor in good health.

The J gene is TRBJ2-7, the V gene TRBV20-1; the match to TRBD1 covers 7 bases. The CDR3 consists of 12 residues. With 5 bases clipped from V and 3 bases from J, the junction kept 4 bases outside the gene matches. Germline lookup yields CDR1 DFQATT and CDR2 SNEGSKA (reference sequence). CDR3 sequence: CSAPGGSYEQYF. The CDR3, as DNA: TGCAGTGCTCCAGGGGGTAGCTACGAGCAGTACTTC.

This rearrangement joins TRBV6-5 to TRBJ1-5; D is ambiguous. In germline, CDR1 is MNHEY, CDR2 SVGAGI. CDR3 length: 13 amino acids. Trimming left V 2 bases short and J 7 bases short, with 9 bases between. CDR3 region: CASSYTGWQPQHF. CDR3 nucleotides: TGTGCCAGCAGTTACACGGGATGGCAGCCCCAGCATTTT.

The chain uses TRBV28 and TRBJ2-7, with TRBD2 matching 9 bases. The CDR3 is 16 residues long. The germline gives CDR1 MDHEN, CDR2 SYDVKM. J was trimmed by 6 bases and V by 1 base; bases with no gene match: 10. CDR3 region: CASSLSSSGARSEQYF. The CDR3 DNA is TGTGCCAGCAGTTTATCGTCTAGCGGGGCCCGGAGCGAGCAGTACTTC. Filled out from reference TRBV28 and TRBJ2-7, the complete variable domain reads DVKVTQSSRYLVKRTGEKVFLECVQDMDHENMFWYRQDPGLGLRLIYFSYDVKMKEKGDIPEGYSVSREKKERFSLILESASTNQTSMYLCASSLSSSGARSEQYFGPGTRLTVT.

The chain couples TRBV29-1 to TRBJ1-1; 8 bases match TRBD1. Trimming removed 6 bases from V and 1 base from J; junction bases left unmatched: 10. In germline, CDR1 is SQVTM, CDR2 ANQGSEA. The CDR3 extends over 15 amino acids. This CDR3 is CSVQSTGAENTEAFF. The DNA of the CDR3 is TGCAGCGTCCAATCGACAGGGGCAGAGAACACTGAAGCTTTCTTT.

The rearrangement joins TRBV12-3 or TRBV12-4 to TRBJ2-1, with D hard to call. This CDR3 is built from 14 residues. V lost 1 base and J 5 bases, leaving 9 bases between the germline ends. The CDR3 DNA is TGTGCCAGCAGTTTAGGAGGCGGAGACAATGAGCAGTTCTTC. As protein: CASSLGGGDNEQFF.

The chain couples TRBV7-9 to TRBJ2-1; TRBD2 matches at 12 bases. Germline V gene lookup returns CDR1 SEHNR and CDR2 FQNEAQ (reference sequence). V was clipped by 4 bases and J by 6 bases; unmatched bases: 4. The CDR3 spans 15 residues. The CDR3 here is CASSSLAGGLNEQFF. DNA for the CDR3: TGTGCCAGCAGCTCTCTAGCGGGAGGGCTCAATGAGCAGTTCTTC.

This chain uses TRBV20-1 with TRBJ2-7; TRBD1 or TRBD2 may be the D gene (5 bases each). CDR3 length: 15 amino acids. Germline V gives CDR1 DFQATT, CDR2 SNEGSKA (reference sequence). Trimming stripped 6 bases from V and 5 bases from J, with 23 bases between. CDR3 in DNA: TGCAGTGCACCCGGGACGACCTCGGGGTTAGACGAGCAGTACTTC. This translates into CSAPGTTSGLDEQYF.

CDR3 nucleotides: TGCGCCAGCAGCACCCGGGACAGGGATGAAAAACTGTTTTTT. Translation: CASSTRDRDEKLFF. The V and J genes are TRBV4-3 and TRBJ1-4, with 9 bases that match TRBD1. The trim removed 5 bases at V and 6 bases at J, leaving 4 bases unmatched. The CDR3 is made up of 14 amino acids. Germline V gives CDR1 LGHNA, CDR2 YSLEER.

The V and J genes are TRBV20-1 and TRBJ1-5; D remains ambiguous. The CDR3 runs 14 residues. Deletions cut 5 bases from V and 2 bases from J, with 13 bases between. CDR1 and CDR2 from the germline V gene are DFQATT and SNEGSKA (reference sequence). In nucleotides, the CDR3 is TGCAGTGCTGCCGAGGGCCAGGGCAATCAGCCCCAGCATTTT. Protein product: CSAAEGQGNQPQHF.

The chain carries TRBV9 and TRBJ2-7; tentative D call: TRBD2 (6 bases). From germline, CDR1 is SGDLS and CDR2 YYNGEE. The CDR3 consists of 14 residues. Trimming took off 3 bases at V and 6 bases at J, with 16 bases between the two ends. CDR3 DNA: TGTGCCAGCAGCGAGGGAGGTGGCCGGGTCGAGCAGTACTTC. Translated, it gives CASSEGGGRVEQYF.

The chain recombines TRBV28 with TRBJ1-5; the D gene is possibly TRBD1 (5 bases). Between the trimmed V and J ends, which lost 9 bases and 3 bases, there was a span of 9 bases. The CDR3 consists of 12 residues. Germline CDR1 is MDHEN and CDR2 is SYDVKM. In DNA form, the CDR3 reads TGTGCCAGTCAGGGTAACAATCAGCCCCAGCATTTT. Translating gives CASQGNNQPQHF.